These 20 T cell receptor beta chains came from one sample sequenced in a study of blood T cell repertoires in COVID-19. This table comes from immunoSEQ multiplex PCR, and its TCRdb copy is limited to in-frame clones, with some not included. Among approximately 99,000 clones, 79% were seen once, and the ten largest hold over 15%. The specimen was peripheral blood. Every receptor here comes from a woman older than 75 with active or convalescent COVID-19.

This chain links TRBV11-1 with TRBJ2-1; maybe TRBD2 (7 bases). V lost 0 bases and J 0 bases, leaving 9 bases between the germline ends. Germline CDR1 is SGHAT and CDR2 is FQDESV (reference sequence). CDR3 length: 16 residues. The CDR3: CASSLAGGASYNEQFF. CDR3 sequence (DNA): TGTGCCAGCAGCTTAGCAGGGGGGGCCTCCTACAATGAGCAGTTCTTC.

The rearrangement joins TRBV2 to TRBJ1-5, with 8 positions matching TRBD1. This CDR3 is built from 13 residues. Per germline, CDR1 SNHLY and CDR2 FYNNEI. J was trimmed by 6 bases and V by 5 bases; bases with no gene match: 3. The CDR3 spells CASSQGAGQPQHF. CDR3 in DNA: TGTGCCAGCAGTCAGGGGGCAGGTCAGCCCCAGCATTTT.

The V and J genes are TRBV27 and TRBJ2-7, with D perhaps matching TRBD1 (5 bases). The CDR3 sequence is 15 residues long. Between the trimmed V and J ends, which lost 3 bases and 1 base, there was a span of 13 bases. Germline CDR1 reads MNHEY; CDR2 reads SMNVEV (reference sequence). The CDR3 DNA reads as TGTGCCAGCAGTTTTCAGGCAGGGTGGTCCTACGAGCAGTACTTC. Amino acid sequence: CASSFQAGWSYEQYF.

The rearrangement uses TRBV19 and TRBJ2-7; TRBD2 is a possible D gene (6 bases). V lost 3 bases and J 0 bases, leaving 9 bases between the germline ends. The CDR3 sequence is 14 residues long. Germline V gene sequence: CDR1 LNHDA, CDR2 SQIVND (reference sequence). In DNA, the CDR3 is TGTGCCAGTAGTATCCCGGGACTCTCCTACGAGCAGTACTTC. Its translation: CASSIPGLSYEQYF. Full variable domain (rest looked up from reference TRBV19 and TRBJ2-7): DGGITQSPKYLFRKEGQNVTLSCEQNLNHDAMYWYRQDPGQGLRLIYYSQIVNDFQKGDIAEGYSVSREKKESFPLTVTSAQKNPTAFYLCASSIPGLSYEQYFGPGTRLTVT.

This chain links TRBV2 with TRBJ1-6; 8 bases map to TRBD1. The CDR3 spans 14 residues. Germline CDR1 reads SNHLY; CDR2 reads FYNNEI. V trimming: 5 bases; J trimming: 6 bases; junction bases outside the gene matches: 3. The CDR3: CASSWTGSNSPLHF. Here the CDR3 DNA reads TGTGCCAGCAGTTGGACAGGGTCTAATTCACCCCTCCACTTT.

The chain carries TRBV7-2 and TRBJ2-5; D is unresolved. Trimming shortened V by 3 bases and J by 4 bases, and 15 bases separated the two germline ends. Germline V gene data show CDR1 as SGHTA and CDR2 as FQGNSA. The CDR3 runs to 15 residues. CDR3 loop: CASSFVPTSGETQYF. Written as DNA, the CDR3 is TGTGCCAGCAGCTTTGTCCCAACCTCAGGAGAGACCCAGTACTTC.

The genes are TRBV4-3 and TRBJ1-2; unclear D gene. V lost 0 bases and J 4 bases, leaving 15 bases between the germline ends. Germline V lookup: CDR1 LGHNA, CDR2 YSLEER. This CDR3 is built from 16 residues. The DNA for the CDR3 is TGCGCCAGCAGCCAAGAAGGCCGGGGTCACCTCTATGGCTACACCTTC. This gives the protein CASSQEGRGHLYGYTF.

The chain combines TRBV6-5 with TRBJ1-4, with a weak D call TRBD1 (6 bases). V lost 6 bases and J 8 bases, leaving 10 bases between the germline ends. CDR1 is MNHEY and CDR2 is SVGAGI in the germline V gene. This CDR3 contains 12 residues. CDR3 loop: CASRNQGEKLFF. CDR3 sequence (DNA): TGTGCCAGCAGAAATCAGGGGGAAAAACTGTTTTTT.

In its sample, this clone was seen a few times. The V and J genes are TRBV2 and TRBJ2-1; 12 positions match TRBD2. The ends lost 4 bases at V and 10 bases at J; junction bases unmatched: 8. CDR1 and CDR2 from the germline V gene are SNHLY and FYNNEI. The CDR3 consists of 15 residues. The CDR3 spells CASSGRLAGVGEQFF. The CDR3 nucleotides read TGTGCCAGCAGTGGGCGACTAGCGGGAGTAGGAGAGCAGTTCTTC.

The rearrangement joins TRBV27 to TRBJ2-7; 10 bases are shared with TRBD1. Germline V gene data show CDR1 as MNHEY and CDR2 as SMNVEV (reference sequence). The V and J ends lost 6 bases and 5 bases, in that order; junction bases with no gene match: 10. This CDR3 spans 15 amino acids. The CDR3: CASSSWDRGDHEQYF. The CDR3 coding sequence is TGTGCCAGCAGCTCGTGGGACAGGGGTGACCACGAGCAGTACTTC.

In nucleotides, the CDR3 is TGTGCCAGCAGTCCCGGGACAGTGGGCGAGCAGTACTTC. It specifies CASSPGTVGEQYF. The gene calls are TRBV12-3 or TRBV12-4 and TRBJ2-7; TRBD1 aligns across 7 bases. Trimming at V came to 5 bases and at J to 6 bases, leaving 7 bases not matched to a gene. The CDR3 consists of 13 residues.

V is TRBV6-6 and J is TRBJ2-7, with a tentative D call TRBD2 (5 bases). CDR1 is MNHNY and CDR2 is SVGAGI in the germline V gene (reference sequence). This CDR3 is 10 amino acids long. V was cut by 8 bases and J by 6 bases, with 8 bases left in between. The CDR3 is CASGGGEQYF. DNA for the CDR3: TGTGCCAGCGGAGGTGGCGAGCAGTACTTC.

The rearrangement links TRBV5-1 to TRBJ2-7; weak D call: TRBD1 (5 bases). The V gene's germline CDR1 is SGHRS and CDR2 YFSETQ. Trimming took 7 bases from V and 3 from J, leaving 11 bases between them. The CDR3 covers 12 residues. This CDR3 reads CASGREYYEQYF. The CDR3 DNA sequence: TGCGCCAGCGGCAGGGAATACTACGAGCAGTACTTC.

This chain connects TRBV2 to TRBJ1-6; no reliable D call. CDR1 SNHLY and CDR2 FYNNEI come from the germline V gene. Trimming took 2 bases from V and 9 from J, leaving 11 bases between them. CDR3 size: 14 residues. The CDR3 loop reads CASSESIAGSPLHF. The CDR3, as DNA: TGTGCCAGCAGTGAATCAATTGCAGGTTCACCCCTCCACTTT.

The chain carries TRBV6-6 and TRBJ2-3; TRBD2 matches at 7 bases. J was trimmed by 4 bases and V by 6 bases; bases with no gene match: 13. The germline V gene has CDR1 MNHNY and CDR2 SVGAGI (reference sequence). This CDR3 region has 16 residues. DNA for the CDR3: TGTGCCAGCAGCTATGCGGTAGCGGGTATGTCAGATACGCAGTATTTT. Protein product: CASSYAVAGMSDTQYF.

The gene calls are TRBV3-1 (or the pseudogene TRBV3-2) and TRBJ1-4; TRBD1 matches at 8 bases. From germline, CDR1 is LGHDT and CDR2 YNNKEL (reference sequence). There are 18 residues in the CDR3. V shed 4 bases and J 3 bases; nucleotides not matched to a gene: 13. For the CDR3, the DNA is TGTGCCAGCAGCCTCGAGCACCCAGGGGGCAGGGCTAATGAAAAACTGTTTTTT. Translating gives CASSLEHPGGRANEKLFF.

V is TRBV29-1 and J is TRBJ2-5; 14 bases are shared with TRBD2. This CDR3 is built from 15 residues. Germline V gene sequence: CDR1 SQVTM, CDR2 ANQGSEA. V shed 4 bases, J shed 4 bases, and the junction held 5 bases outside the gene matches. Here the CDR3 reads CSVAKTSGRVETQYF. The CDR3 coding sequence is TGCAGCGTTGCGAAGACTAGCGGGAGGGTAGAGACCCAGTACTTC.

The chain combines TRBV7-2 with TRBJ1-2; TRBD1 agrees at 7 bases. V dropped 2 bases and J dropped 1; count of bases not matched to a gene: 7. The CDR3 runs to 16 residues. Germline V gives CDR1 SGHTA, CDR2 FQGNSA. This chain's CDR3 is CASSLSRQGVNYGYTF. CDR3 sequence (DNA): TGTGCCAGCAGCTTATCCCGACAGGGAGTTAACTATGGCTACACCTTC.

This clone was detected once. This chain links TRBV5-1 with TRBJ2-1, with TRBD1 identical over 9 bases. The CDR3 loop spans 15 amino acids. The V and J ends lost 4 bases and 6 bases, in that order; junction bases with no gene match: 8. In germline, CDR1 is SGHRS, CDR2 YFSETQ. The CDR3 loop is CASSPGQGLGNEQFF. CDR3 nucleotide sequence: TGCGCCAGCAGCCCGGGACAGGGCTTGGGCAATGAGCAGTTCTTC.

This chain joins TRBV6-5 and TRBJ2-1, with 9 bases identical to TRBD1. The CDR3 is 15 amino acids. V was pared by 6 bases and J by 7 bases, with 10 bases of the junction left unmatched. The V gene's germline CDR1 is MNHEY and CDR2 SVGAGI. The CDR3 bases are TGTGCCAGCAGCGGACAGGGGCGTACCGGAAATGAGCAGTTCTTC. This gives the protein CASSGQGRTGNEQFF.